This TCR beta chain stems from a study of blood T cells in healthy people across ages. This clonotype was seen repeatedly, ten times or more. The CDR3 contains 13 residues. V was clipped by 6 bases and J by 4 bases, with 13 bases between them. Germline CDR1 is SGHTA and CDR2 is FQGNSA. Using a J-beta primer mix together with a sample-barcoded 5' primer, a second PCR was run for about 7 to 12 cycles. TCRdb redid the calling of the 5' RACE reads with MiXCR, one entry per CDR3 protein. This sample has about 2 million distinct CDR3 sequences, with around half found just once. This sequence was found in a middle-aged woman in good health. The sequencing input was blood. V usage is TRBV7-2 and J usage is TRBJ2-7; D is perhaps TRBD2 (5 bases). The CDR3 loop reads CASSLGRGYEQYF. CDR3 nucleotide sequence: TGTGCCAGCAGTTTGGGCCGGGGTTACGAGCAGTACTTC.